The clone carrying this T cell receptor beta chain was detected a few times. Its antigen is as yet unknown. The germline CDR1 and CDR2 sequences are WSHSY and SAAADI. Trimming took 6 bases from V and 5 from J; bases not matched to a gene: 3. The CDR3 is made up of 13 amino acids. The data derive from a study of CD8 T cells in ankylosing spondylitis. It was by quantitative 5'-RACE with molecular barcodes that TCR beta libraries were made. One entry per CDR3 protein, called by TCRdb with MiXCR from the 5' RACE reads. There are hundreds of thousands of distinct CDR3 sequences in the sample; approximately 12% occur only once, and almost 7% lies in the top ten. Study observations and caveats: Some of these motif variants have turned up before, in reports on reactive arthritis synovial fluid and blood. According to the report, clones linked to the disease were significantly enriched in matched synovial fluid samples taken from ankylosing spondylitis patients. CD8+ cells made up the disease-linked clones, which were relatively rare in peripheral blood. About 8 highly homologous variants made up a TCR beta motif, and this motif appeared characteristic of ankylosing spondylitis blood.

The genes are TRBV10-2 and TRBJ2-5; 10 bases map to TRBD1. The origin of this receptor is a male donor with ankylosing spondylitis. Sequencing was done on a sample of blood, either unsorted or a sorted T cell fraction (not recorded which). The CDR3 region is CASRDRGRETQYF. Written as DNA, the CDR3 is TGCGCCAGCAGGGACAGGGGGAGGGAGACCCAGTACTTC.